This T cell receptor (beta chain) was found in a study of T cell responses to AZD1222 COVID-19 vaccine (dated by TCRdb to about 2021). A note on the overall study: TCR sequencing was performed for fewer than 250 trial participants, of whom around 200 were given two doses of AZD1222 and around 25 were given two doses of MenACWY control vaccine. Enrollment into the trials was organized by age into subgroups of 18-55, 56-69 and 70-plus years, and those subgroups contained approximately 160, 26 and 62 TCR-sequenced participants, respectively. General study outcomes and caveats: The 56-69-year group was small, and its depth increase did not reach significance, likely because of low power. The whole spike protein was spanned by vaccine-associated CD4 TCRs, and dominant responses were seen in regions 160-218 and 743-854. Epitopes outside the regions mutated in the B.1.351 and B.1.1.7 variants were reportedly recognized by nearly half of the unique spike-specific TCRs. Most participants were white British and females outnumbered males, and the authors suggested that clonal diversity may have been underestimated. Because no day 14 peak-response samples were available, repertoires were characterized only after the peak T cell response. Conclusions about previously exposed vaccinees are limited, since just six AZD1222 recipients were seropositive for SARS-CoV-2 at baseline. After two AZD1222 doses, spike-specific TCR breadth and depth were significantly higher than at day 0 and than in MenACWY recipients.

The CDR3 contains 14 residues, cysteine and phenylalanine counted. The entry retains the CDR3 DNA only, 42 bases that are in frame from base 1. V was cut back by 2 bases and J by 11 bases, leaving a gap of 19 bases between them. Based on the germline V gene, the CDR1 and CDR2 sequences are SGDLS and YYNGEE. The CDR3 regions of human TCRbeta chains were analyzed by immunosequencing. The paper's processing steps were these. TCRs in the repertoires were matched against a reference library of SARS-CoV-2-specific TCRs that had been generated with the MIRA antigen-specificity platform. Breadth was defined as the fraction of unique TCRs that were SARS-CoV-2-associated. Depth was defined as the fraction of total T cells that were SARS-CoV-2-associated. Using the MIRA data, every spike-specific TCR was mapped to the spike region that the TCR reacted to and assigned to either a CD4 or a CD8 class. Log10-transformed breadth and depth values were compared by one-way ANOVA with Sidak's multiple comparisons tests. Not all clones reach the TCRdb copy of this immuneACCESS table, which keeps in-frame sequences only. Checked studies attribute under half of the gap to unresolved V genes and leave the rest unexplained. Clone size and the V and J calls come from that table; the DNA yielded D and trimming. The sample records about 70,000 clones, 88% of which are singletons. 4.5% to 5% of the sample comes from the top ten.

Details on this clone: This receptor's antigen is unknown. No base-level quality is on record; no much larger clone is a single base apart.

This sample's time point label indicates: about 28 days (+/-7) after the second vaccine dose. What the treatment or condition label conveys for this sample: meningococcal conjugate vaccine given as trial control. Samples from vaccinated people were obtained from the UK trials COV001 and COV002, which included a single-blind randomized controlled phase 2/3 trial of AZD1222 (ChAdOx1 nCoV-19) in healthy adults. For TCRbeta chain sequencing, PBMC samples were collected from trial participants at day 0 and at day 28 after the second dose. The V gene is TRBV9 and the J gene is TRBJ1-1; the D region possibly corresponds to TRBD1 (6 bases align). The sample was peripheral blood, taken 28 days after the second dose of the MenACWY control vaccine. The sequence was collected from an adult who received the MenACWY meningococcal vaccine as a control. The DNA sequence reads TGTGCCAGCAGCGTGGAGGGGGGTCCAGAGTCGGCTTTCTTT. This yields the protein CASSVEGGPESAFF.